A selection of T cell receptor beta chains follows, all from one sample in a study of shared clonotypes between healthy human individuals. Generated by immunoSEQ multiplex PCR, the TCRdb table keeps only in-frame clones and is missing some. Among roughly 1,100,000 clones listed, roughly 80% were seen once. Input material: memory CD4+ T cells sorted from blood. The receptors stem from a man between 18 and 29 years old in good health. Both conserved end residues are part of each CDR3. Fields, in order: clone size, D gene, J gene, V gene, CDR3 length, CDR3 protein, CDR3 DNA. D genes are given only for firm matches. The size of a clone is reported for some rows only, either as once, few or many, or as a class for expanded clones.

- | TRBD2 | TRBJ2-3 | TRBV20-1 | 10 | CSAWTSEAYF | TGCAGTGCTTGGACTAGCGAGGCGTATTTT
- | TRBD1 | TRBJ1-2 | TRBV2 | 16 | CASRKRTGLVNYGYTF | TGTGCCAGCAGGAAAAGGACAGGGTTGGTGAACTATGGCTACACCTTC
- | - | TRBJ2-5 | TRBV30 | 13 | CACTKAAQETQYF | TGTGCCTGTACGAAAGCGGCCCAAGAGACCCAGTACTTC
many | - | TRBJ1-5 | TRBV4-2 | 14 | CASSQDGVGQPQHF | TGTGCCAGCAGCCAAGATGGGGTAGGACAGCCCCAGCATTTT
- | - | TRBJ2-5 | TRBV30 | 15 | CAWSEIPAGRETQYF | TGTGCCTGGAGTGAGATTCCAGCCGGGCGAGAGACCCAGTACTTC
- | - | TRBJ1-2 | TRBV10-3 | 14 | CAITIGPEAYGYTF | TGTGCCATCACCATAGGACCAGAGGCCTATGGCTACACCTTC
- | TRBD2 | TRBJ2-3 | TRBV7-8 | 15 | CASSLTSASTDTQYF | TGTGCCAGCAGTTTGACTAGCGCTAGCACAGATACGCAGTATTTT
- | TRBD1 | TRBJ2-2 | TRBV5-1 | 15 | CASSLGTGGFGELFF | TGCGCCAGCAGCTTGGGGACAGGGGGCTTCGGGGAGCTGTTTTTT
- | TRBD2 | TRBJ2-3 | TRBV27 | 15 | CASSFNGRWGDTQYF | TGTGCCAGCAGTTTCAACGGGAGGTGGGGAGATACGCAGTATTTT
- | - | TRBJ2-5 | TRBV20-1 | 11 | CSARVSETQYF | TGCAGTGCTAGAGTTTCGGAGACCCAGTACTTC
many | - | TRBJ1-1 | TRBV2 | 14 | CASSEQKDRTEAFF | TGTGCCAGCAGTGAACAAAAGGACCGGACTGAAGCTTTCTTT
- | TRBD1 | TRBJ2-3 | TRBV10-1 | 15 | CASSEPGQGTDTQYF | TGCGCCAGCAGTGAACCGGGACAGGGTACAGATACGCAGTATTTT
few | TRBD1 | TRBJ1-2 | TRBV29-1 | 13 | CSVVKIQGDGYTF | TGCAGCGTTGTTAAGATCCAGGGGGATGGCTACACCTTC